What follows is one TCR beta chain and its context. The data were obtained in a study of radiation and T cells in renal cell carcinoma. V shed 7 bases, J shed 6 bases, and the junction held 13 bases outside the gene matches. This CDR3 region has 16 residues. Germline loops: CDR1 ENHRY, CDR2 SYGVKD. TCRdb's copy holds only in-frame clones and misses some; the assay was immunoSEQ multiplex PCR. Here the sample spans 150,000 or so clones, around 90% being singletons. Time point reported: baseline pretreatment blood. Described treatment: 15 Gy SBRT to primary tumor, nephrectomy 4 weeks later. The receptor comes from a woman in her 70s with renal cell carcinoma. Source: blood, taken from a patient whose treatment included radiotherapy and nephrectomy. The chain couples TRBV10-3 to TRBJ2-2; 8 nucleotides match TRBD1. CDR3 DNA: TGTGCCATCACCAAGGACAGGGACGTGGTCTCCGGGGAGCTGTTTTTT. Protein sequence: CAITKDRDVVSGELFF.